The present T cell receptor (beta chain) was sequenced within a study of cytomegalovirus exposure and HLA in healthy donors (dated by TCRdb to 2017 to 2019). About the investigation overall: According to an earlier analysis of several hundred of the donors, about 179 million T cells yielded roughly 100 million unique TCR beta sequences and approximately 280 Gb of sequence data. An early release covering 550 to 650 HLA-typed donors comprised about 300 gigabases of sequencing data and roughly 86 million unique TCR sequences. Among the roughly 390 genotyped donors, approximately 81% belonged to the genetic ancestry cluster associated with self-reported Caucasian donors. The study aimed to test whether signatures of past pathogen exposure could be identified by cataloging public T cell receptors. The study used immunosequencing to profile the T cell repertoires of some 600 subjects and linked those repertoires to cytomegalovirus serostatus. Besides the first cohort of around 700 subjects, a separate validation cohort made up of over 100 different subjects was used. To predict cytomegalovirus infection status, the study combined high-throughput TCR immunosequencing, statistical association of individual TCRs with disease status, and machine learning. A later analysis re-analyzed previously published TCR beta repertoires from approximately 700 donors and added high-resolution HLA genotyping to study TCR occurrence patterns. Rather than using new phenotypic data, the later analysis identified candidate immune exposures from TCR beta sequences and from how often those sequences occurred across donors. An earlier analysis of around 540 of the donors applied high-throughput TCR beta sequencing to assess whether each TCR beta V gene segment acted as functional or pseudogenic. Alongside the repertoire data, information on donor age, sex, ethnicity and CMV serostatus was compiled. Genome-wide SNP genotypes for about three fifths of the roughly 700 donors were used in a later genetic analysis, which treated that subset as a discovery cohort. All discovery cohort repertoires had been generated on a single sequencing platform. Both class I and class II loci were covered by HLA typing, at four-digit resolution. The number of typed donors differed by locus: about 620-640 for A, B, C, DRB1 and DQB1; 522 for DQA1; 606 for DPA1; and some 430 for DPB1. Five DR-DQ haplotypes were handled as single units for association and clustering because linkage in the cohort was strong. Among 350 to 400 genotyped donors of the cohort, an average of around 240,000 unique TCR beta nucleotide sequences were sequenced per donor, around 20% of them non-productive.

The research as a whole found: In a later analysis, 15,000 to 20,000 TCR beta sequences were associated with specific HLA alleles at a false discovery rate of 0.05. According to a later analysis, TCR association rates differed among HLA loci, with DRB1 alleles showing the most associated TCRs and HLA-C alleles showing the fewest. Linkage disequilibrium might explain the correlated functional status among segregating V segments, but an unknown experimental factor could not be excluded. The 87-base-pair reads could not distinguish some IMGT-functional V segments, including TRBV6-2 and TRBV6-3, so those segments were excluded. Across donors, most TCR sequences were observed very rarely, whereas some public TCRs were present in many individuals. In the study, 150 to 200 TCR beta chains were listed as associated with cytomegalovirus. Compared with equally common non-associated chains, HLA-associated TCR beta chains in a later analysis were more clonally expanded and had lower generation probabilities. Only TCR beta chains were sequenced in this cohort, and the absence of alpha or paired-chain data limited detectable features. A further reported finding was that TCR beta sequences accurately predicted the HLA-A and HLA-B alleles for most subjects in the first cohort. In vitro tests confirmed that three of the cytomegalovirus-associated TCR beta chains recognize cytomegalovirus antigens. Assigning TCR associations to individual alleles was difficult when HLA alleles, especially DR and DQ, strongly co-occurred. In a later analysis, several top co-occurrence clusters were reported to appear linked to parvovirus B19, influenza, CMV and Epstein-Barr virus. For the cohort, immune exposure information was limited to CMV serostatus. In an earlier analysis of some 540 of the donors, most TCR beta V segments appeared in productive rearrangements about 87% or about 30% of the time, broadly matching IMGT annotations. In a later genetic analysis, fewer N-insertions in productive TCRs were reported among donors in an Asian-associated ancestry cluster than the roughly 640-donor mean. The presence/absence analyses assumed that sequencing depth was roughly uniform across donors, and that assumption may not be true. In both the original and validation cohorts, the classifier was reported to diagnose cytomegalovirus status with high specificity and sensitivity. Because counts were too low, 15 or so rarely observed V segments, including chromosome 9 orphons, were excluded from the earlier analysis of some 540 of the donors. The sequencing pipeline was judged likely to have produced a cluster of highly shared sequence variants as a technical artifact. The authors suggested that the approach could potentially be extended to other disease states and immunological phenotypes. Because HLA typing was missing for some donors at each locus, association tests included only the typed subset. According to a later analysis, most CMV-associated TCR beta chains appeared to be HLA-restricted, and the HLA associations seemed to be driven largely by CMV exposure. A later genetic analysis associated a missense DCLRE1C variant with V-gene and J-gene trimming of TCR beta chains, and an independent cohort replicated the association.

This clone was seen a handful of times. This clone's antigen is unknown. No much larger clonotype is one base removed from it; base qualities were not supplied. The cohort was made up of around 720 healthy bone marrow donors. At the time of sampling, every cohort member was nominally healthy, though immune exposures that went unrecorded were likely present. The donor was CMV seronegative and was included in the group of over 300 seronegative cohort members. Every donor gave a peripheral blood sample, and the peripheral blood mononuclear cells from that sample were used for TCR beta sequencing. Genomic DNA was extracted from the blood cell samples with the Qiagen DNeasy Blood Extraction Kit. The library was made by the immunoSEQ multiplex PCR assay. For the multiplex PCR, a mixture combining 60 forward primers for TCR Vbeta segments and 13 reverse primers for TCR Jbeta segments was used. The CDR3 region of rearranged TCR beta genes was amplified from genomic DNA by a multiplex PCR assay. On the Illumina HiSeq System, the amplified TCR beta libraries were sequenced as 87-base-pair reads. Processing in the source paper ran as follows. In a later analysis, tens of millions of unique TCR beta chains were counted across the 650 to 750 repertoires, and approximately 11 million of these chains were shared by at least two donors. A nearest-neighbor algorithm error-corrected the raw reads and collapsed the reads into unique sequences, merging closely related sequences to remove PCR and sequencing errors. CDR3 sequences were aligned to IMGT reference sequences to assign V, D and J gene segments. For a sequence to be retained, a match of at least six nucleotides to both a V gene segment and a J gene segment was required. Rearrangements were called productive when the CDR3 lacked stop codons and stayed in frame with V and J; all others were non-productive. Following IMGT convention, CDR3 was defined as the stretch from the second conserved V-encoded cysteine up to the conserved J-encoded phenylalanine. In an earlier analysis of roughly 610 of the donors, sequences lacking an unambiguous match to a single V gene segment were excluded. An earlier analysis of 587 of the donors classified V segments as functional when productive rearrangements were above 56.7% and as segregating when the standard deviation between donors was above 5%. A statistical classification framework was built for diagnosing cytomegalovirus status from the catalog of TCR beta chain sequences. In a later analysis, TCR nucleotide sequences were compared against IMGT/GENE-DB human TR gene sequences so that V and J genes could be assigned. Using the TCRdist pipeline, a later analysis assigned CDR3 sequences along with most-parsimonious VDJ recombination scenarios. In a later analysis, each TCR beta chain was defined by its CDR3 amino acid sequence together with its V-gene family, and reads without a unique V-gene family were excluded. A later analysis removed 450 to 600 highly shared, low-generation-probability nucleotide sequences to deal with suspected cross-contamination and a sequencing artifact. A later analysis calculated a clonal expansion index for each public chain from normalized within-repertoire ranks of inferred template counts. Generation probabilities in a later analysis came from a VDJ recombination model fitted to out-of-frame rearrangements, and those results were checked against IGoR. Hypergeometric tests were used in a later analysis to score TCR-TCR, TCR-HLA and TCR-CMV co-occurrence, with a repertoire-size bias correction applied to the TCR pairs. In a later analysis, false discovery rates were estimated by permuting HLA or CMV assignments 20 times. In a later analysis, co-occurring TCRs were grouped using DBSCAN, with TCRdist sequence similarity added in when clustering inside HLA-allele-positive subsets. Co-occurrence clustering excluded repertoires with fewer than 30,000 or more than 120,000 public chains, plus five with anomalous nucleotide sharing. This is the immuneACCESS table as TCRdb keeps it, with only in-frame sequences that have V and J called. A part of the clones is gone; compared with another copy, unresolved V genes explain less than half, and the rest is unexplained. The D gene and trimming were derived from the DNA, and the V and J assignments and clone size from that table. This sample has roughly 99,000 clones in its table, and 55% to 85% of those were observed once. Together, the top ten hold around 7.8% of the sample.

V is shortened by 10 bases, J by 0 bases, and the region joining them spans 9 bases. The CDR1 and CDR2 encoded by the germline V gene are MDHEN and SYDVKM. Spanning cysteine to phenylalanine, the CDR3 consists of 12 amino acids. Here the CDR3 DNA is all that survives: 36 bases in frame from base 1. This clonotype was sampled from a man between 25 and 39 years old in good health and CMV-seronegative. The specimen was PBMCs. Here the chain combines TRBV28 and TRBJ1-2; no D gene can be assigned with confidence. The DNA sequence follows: TGTGCCACCCTTCCCCCTAACTATGGCTACACCTTC. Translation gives CATLPPNYGYTF.